These T cell receptor beta chains were read from a single sample in a study of control samples from healthy donors and cancer patients. Data came from immunoSEQ multiplex PCR; TCRdb stores just in-frame clones and leaves some out. The data hold around 130,000 clones, with around nine tenths observed a single time. The sequencing sample was made of PBMCs. The receptors come from a man between 45 and 60 years old with head and neck cancer. The CDR3 runs from the conserved cysteine through the conserved F or W. The D gene is left open where the match is weak. Clone size is shown for a subset of rows, as once, few, many or a class of expanded clone.

d_call,j_call,clone_size,v_call,cdr3_length,cdr3_nt,cdr3_aa
TRBD2,TRBJ2-1,.,TRBV5-4,17,TGTGCCAGCAGCTACTTTGGCGGGAGCCAACTGAACAATGAGCAGTTCTTC,CASSYFGGSQLNNEQFF
.,TRBJ1-2,.,TRBV4-1,14,TGCGCCAGCAGCCAAAACAGGGCTAACTATGGCTACACCTTC,CASSQNRANYGYTF
.,TRBJ1-5,.,TRBV5-6,14,TGTGCCAGCAGCTTTTGGAGCGGCAATCAGCCCCAGCATTTT,CASSFWSGNQPQHF
.,TRBJ2-7,.,TRBV6-1,13,TGTGCCAGCAGTGAAGCTCCCAACTACGAGCAGTACTTC,CASSEAPNYEQYF
.,TRBJ2-3,once,TRBV6-6,13,TGTGCCAGCAGTCCAGGGGGAGGAGATACGCAGTATTTT,CASSPGGGDTQYF
.,TRBJ2-7,many,TRBV21-1,17,TGTGCCAGCAGCAAACCTAGCGGGGCCCCATGTATCGCCGAGCAGTACTTC,CASSKPSGAPCIAEQYF
.,TRBJ2-1,.,TRBV19,11,TGTGCCAGTAGTATCTCCCATGAGCAGTTCTTC,CASSISHEQFF
.,TRBJ1-3,once,TRBV28,14,TGTGCCAGCAGTTTACTAGGGGACGGAAACACCATATATTTT,CASSLLGDGNTIYF
.,TRBJ1-2,.,TRBV10-3,12,TGTGCCATCTCACAGGGATCGGGTGGCTACACCTTC,CAISQGSGGYTF
TRBD2,TRBJ2-2,.,TRBV11-2,19,TGTGCCAGCAGCGAAGGACTAGCGGGGGATACCGCGAACACCGGGGAGCTGTTTTTT,CASSEGLAGDTANTGELFF
TRBD1,TRBJ1-2,.,TRBV20-1,14,TGCAGTGCTAGTCCGGGACAGGGGGATTATGGCTACACCTTC,CSASPGQGDYGYTF
.,TRBJ1-6,.,TRBV4-1,16,TGCGCCAGCAGCCAAGAAGGGCAGGGCTTTAATTCACCCCTCCACTTT,CASSQEGQGFNSPLHF
.,TRBJ1-5,.,TRBV9,15,TGTGCCAGCAGCGCGGGGGACATCGGAGGTCAGCCCCAGCATTTT,CASSAGDIGGQPQHF
.,TRBJ1-5,few,TRBV11-2,13,TGTGCCAGCAGCAAGGACATATATCAGCCCCAGCATTTT,CASSKDIYQPQHF
TRBD2,TRBJ2-7,.,TRBV24-1,15,TGTGCCACCAGTGATGGCCAGGCGGGAGCCGACGAGCAGTACTTC,CATSDGQAGADEQYF
TRBD2,TRBJ2-3,.,TRBV24-1,14,TGTGCCACCGGGACTAGCGGGATCACAGATACGCAGTATTTT,CATGTSGITDTQYF
.,TRBJ1-6,.,TRBV14,17,TGTGCCAGCAGCCTCGGCGGGGGGGGGCCTATACGTTCACCCCTCCACTTT,CASSLGGGGPIRSPLHF
TRBD1,TRBJ1-2,.,TRBV5-1,16,TGCGCCAGCAGCAGAGGACAGGGGGGAAACAACTATGGCTACACCTTC,CASSRGQGGNNYGYTF
TRBD2,TRBJ2-1,.,TRBV10-2,14,TGCGCCAGCAAGGGATTAGCGGGAGTCGATGAGCAGTTCTTC,CASKGLAGVDEQFF
.,TRBJ1-6,few,TRBV18,14,TGTGCCAGCTCACCGGCTCCAGCCGGGTCACCCCTCCACTTT,CASSPAPAGSPLHF
TRBD1,TRBJ1-2,.,TRBV6-8,17,TGTGCCAGCCCTACAGGGGTCGGGCCGACCTTGTTTGATGGCTACACCTTC,CASPTGVGPTLFDGYTF
TRBD1,TRBJ2-7,.,TRBV5-1,18,TGCGCCAGCAGCTCCCACTCGGGCGACAGGGGGATTCCCTACGAGCAGTACTTC,CASSSHSGDRGIPYEQYF
.,TRBJ2-7,.,TRBV27,13,TGTGCCAGCAGTTCCAGTGCCCCCTACGAGCAGTACTTC,CASSSSAPYEQYF
TRBD2,TRBJ2-2,.,TRBV5-1,14,TGCGCCAGCAGAGGCGGGGGGAACACCGGGGAGCTGTTTTTT,CASRGGGNTGELFF
.,TRBJ1-5,.,TRBV6-1,16,TGTGCCAGCAGTGAAAGGGGCCTAAATAGCAATCAGCCCCAGCATTTT,CASSERGLNSNQPQHF
.,TRBJ2-2,once,TRBV25-1,17,TGTGCCAGCAGTGCTTCCGGGATAGTGCTTCAACCGGGGGAGCTGTTTTTT,CASSASGIVLQPGELFF
TRBD1,TRBJ1-4,once,TRBV13,14,TGTGCCAGCAGCGCGGACAGGGTTAATGAAAAACTGTTTTTT,CASSADRVNEKLFF
.,TRBJ1-5,.,TRBV27,15,TGTGCCAGCAGTTCGACAACAGGGTATGGGCAGCCCCAGCATTTT,CASSSTTGYGQPQHF
TRBD1,TRBJ1-2,.,TRBV28,13,TGTGCCAGCAGTTTAGGGGACAGGGTCGGCTACACCTTC,CASSLGDRVGYTF
.,TRBJ1-2,.,TRBV27,13,TGTGCCAGCAGTTCACGGTTTAACTATGGCTACACCTTC,CASSSRFNYGYTF
.,TRBJ2-2,once,TRBV5-6,13,TGTGCCAGCAGCTTTGGGAACACCGGGGAGCTGTTTTTT,CASSFGNTGELFF
TRBD1,TRBJ1-1,once,TRBV27,14,TGTGCCAGCACGCCGGACAGGGGGCGAACTGAAGCTTTCTTT,CASTPDRGRTEAFF
TRBD1,TRBJ2-7,.,TRBV7-2,14,TGTGCCAGCAGTGCCTACAGGGGGCGTAACGAGCAGTACTTC,CASSAYRGRNEQYF
TRBD2,TRBJ2-3,once,TRBV5-1,15,TGCGCCAGCGCCCAGGGACTAGCGACGACAGATACGCAGTATTTT,CASAQGLATTDTQYF
TRBD1,TRBJ1-1,.,TRBV24-1,13,TGTGCCACCGGGGACAGATTGAACACTGAAGCTTTCTTT,CATGDRLNTEAFF
TRBD1,TRBJ2-7,.,TRBV5-1,13,TGCGCCAGCAGCCCAGGGACAGCCTACGGGCAGTACTTC,CASSPGTAYGQYF
.,TRBJ1-1,.,TRBV20-1,12,TGCAGTGCTAGTTCGGGGGGCACTGAAGCTTTCTTT,CSASSGGTEAFF